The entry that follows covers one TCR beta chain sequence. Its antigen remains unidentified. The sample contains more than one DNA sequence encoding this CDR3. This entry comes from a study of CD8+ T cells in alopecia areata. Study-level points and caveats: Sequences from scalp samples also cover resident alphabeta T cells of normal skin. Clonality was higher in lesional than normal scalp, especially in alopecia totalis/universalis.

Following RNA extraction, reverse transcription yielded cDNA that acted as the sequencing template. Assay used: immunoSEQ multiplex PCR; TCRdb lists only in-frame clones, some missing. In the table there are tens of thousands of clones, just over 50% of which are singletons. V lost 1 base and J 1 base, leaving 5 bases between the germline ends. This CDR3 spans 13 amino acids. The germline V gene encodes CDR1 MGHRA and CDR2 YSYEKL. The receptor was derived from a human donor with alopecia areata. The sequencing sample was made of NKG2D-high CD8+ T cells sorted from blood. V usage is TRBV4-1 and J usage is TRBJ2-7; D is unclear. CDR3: CASSQVGSYEQYF. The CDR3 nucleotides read TGCGCCAGCAGCCAAGTCGGGTCCTACGAGCAGTACTTC.